The clone carrying this T cell receptor (beta chain) was detected ten times or more. Its antigen is still unknown. This entry is derived from a study of identical twins. Findings and limits, study-wide: Analyses based on zero insertions could be partly confounded by invariant MAIT and iNKT cells. The study found excess low generation probability among twin-shared out-of-frame alpha sequences.

Template switching created a universal primer site, and the cDNA included unique molecular identifiers. TCRdb re-called the 5' RACE reads through MiXCR, storing one row per CDR3 protein. The sample holds around 480,000 distinct CDR3 sequences, roughly an eighth seen once. The same sample was also studied in work on yellow fever vaccine responses in identical twins.

The sequenced material came from CD4+ T cells sorted from blood. This clonotype originated in a woman under 30 in good health.

CDR3: CASSQDSGGRGYTF. The DNA for the CDR3 is TGTGCCAGCAGCCAAGATTCCGGAGGGCGAGGCTACACCTTC. This chain uses TRBV4-2 with TRBJ1-2; no firm D call. CDR1 is LGHNA, CDR2 YNFKEQ, per germline. V was clipped by 0 bases and J by 8 bases, with 13 bases between them. The CDR3 is 14 amino acids.